This TCR beta chain is drawn from a study of OX40 agonist ivuxolimab in advanced cancers. Study at large: At doses from 0.01 to 10 mg/kg, patients were given intravenous ivuxolimab every 2 weeks.

A remark on this clone: Its specificity is unknown.

The data were produced by immunoSEQ multiplex PCR, yet TCRdb's version contains in-frame clones alone and is incomplete. The sample carries 60,000 to 90,000 clones, 65% to 90% recorded once. Study-wide results and caveats: Fewer expanded clones were found on average in CD4+ than in CD8+ T cells. Researchers did not determine the expanded peripheral T cells' antigen specificity. With doses of 0.1 to 3.0 mg/kg, CD4+ and CD8+ blood T cells had undergone clonal expansion by week 6.

This CDR3 has 14 amino acids. Germline-derived CDR1 and CDR2 are SGDLS and YYNGEE. Trimming took 0 bases from V and 7 from J, leaving 14 bases between them. The material sequenced was CD4+ or CD8+ T cells sorted from blood, taken in a trial of the OX40 agonist ivuxolimab. The genes are TRBV9 and TRBJ2-7; D is unresolved. The TCR originated in an adult with an advanced solid tumor such as melanoma, head and neck, liver or kidney cancer. This CDR3 is CASSVGHSGGEQYF. The CDR3 bases are TGTGCCAGCAGCGTAGGCCACTCGGGCGGTGAGCAGTACTTC. The entire variable domain, with the rest obtained from reference TRBV9 and TRBJ2-7, is as follows: DSGVTQTPKHLITATGQRVTLRCSPRSGDLSVYWYQQSLDQGLQFLIQYYNGEERAKGNILERFSAQQFPDLHSELNLSSLELGDSALYFCASSVGHSGGEQYFGPGTRLTVT.